The 26 T cell receptor beta chains reported below all come from one sample, sequenced in a study of blood T cell repertoires in COVID-19. Produced via immunoSEQ multiplex PCR; TCRdb's table is partial and in-frame only. Of 150,000 to 200,000 clones in the sample, around four fifths were seen once. Material for sequencing was peripheral blood. These TCRs come from a woman aged 80 or over with COVID-19, enrolled during active disease.

This clone came up once. The rearrangement joins TRBV6-5 to TRBJ2-2; D perhaps matches TRBD1 (5 bases). In germline, CDR1 is MNHEY, CDR2 SVGAGI. The CDR3 length is 16 residues. V was pared by 2 bases and J by 4 bases, with 14 bases between. The CDR3: CASSYDAGRVTGELFF. In nucleotides, the CDR3 is TGTGCCAGCAGTTACGATGCAGGCAGGGTCACCGGGGAGCTGTTTTTT.

The V and J genes are TRBV2 and TRBJ2-1; 8 nucleotides match TRBD2. V shed 7 bases, J shed 9 bases, and the junction held 8 bases outside the gene matches. The CDR3 contains 13 residues. Germline loops: CDR1 SNHLY, CDR2 FYNNEI. The CDR3 region is CASTGLANGEQFF. The CDR3 DNA reads TGTGCCAGCACTGGACTAGCCAACGGTGAGCAGTTCTTC.

This clone showed up many times. This chain links TRBV29-1 with TRBJ2-7; TRBD1 matches 8 bases. Germline V lookup: CDR1 SQVTM, CDR2 ANQGSEA. The CDR3 length is 12 residues. V was pared by 8 bases and J by 2 bases, with 5 bases of the junction left unmatched. CDR3 DNA sequence: TGCAGCACCGGGACAGGTCCCTACGAGCAGTACTTC. Translation: CSTGTGPYEQYF.

This clone appeared a single time. The rearrangement uses TRBV3-1 (or the pseudogene TRBV3-2) and TRBJ1-6; D is perhaps TRBD1 (5 bases). Per germline, CDR1 LGHDT and CDR2 YNNKEL (reference sequence). This CDR3 comprises 18 residues. V lost 4 bases, J lost 0 bases, and 16 bases lay in between. The CDR3: CASSPEGHISSYNSPLHF. In DNA form, the CDR3 reads TGTGCCAGCAGCCCGGAGGGGCACATTAGCTCCTATAATTCACCCCTCCACTTT.

This clone was recorded once. This sequence joins TRBV6-6 and TRBJ2-1, with TRBD2 as a possible D gene (6 bases). From germline, CDR1 is MNHNY and CDR2 SVGAGI (reference sequence). The CDR3 is 15 residues long. Deletions cut 0 bases from V and 7 bases from J, with 13 bases between. The CDR3: CASSYSILAENEQFF. The DNA for the CDR3 is TGTGCCAGCAGTTACTCGATATTAGCGGAGAATGAGCAGTTCTTC.

The chain is built from TRBV5-1 and TRBJ1-1, with a possible D match to TRBD1 (5 bases). Germline V gene sequence: CDR1 SGHRS, CDR2 YFSETQ. The CDR3 consists of 17 residues. V lost 1 base and J lost 5, with 21 bases in between. CDR3 in DNA: TGCGCCAGCAGCTTGTGGGCCGATCCGGGGGGAGGAACTGAAGCTTTCTTT. It is translated as CASSLWADPGGGTEAFF. Looking up the rest from reference TRBV5-1 and TRBJ1-1 gives the full variable domain: KAGVTQTPRYLIKTRGQQVTLSCSPISGHRSVSWYQQTPGQGLQFLFEYFSETQRNKGNFPGRFSGRQFSNSRSEMNVSTLELGDSALYLCASSLWADPGGGTEAFFGQGTRLTVV.

CDR3 bases: TGTGCCAGCAGCTTATCAGGTGGAAACACCATATATTTT. Translation gives CASSLSGGNTIYF. The rearrangement links TRBV7-9 to TRBJ1-3; D is undetermined. V lost 2 bases and J 3 bases, leaving 5 bases between the germline ends. The CDR3 spans 13 residues. Germline lookup yields CDR1 SEHNR and CDR2 FQNEAQ (reference sequence).

This clone was seen only once. The V and J genes are TRBV7-2 and TRBJ1-4; TRBD1 is a possible D gene (5 bases). The V gene's germline CDR1 is SGHTA and CDR2 FQGNSA. This CDR3 region has 19 residues. V was trimmed by 0 bases and J by 0 bases, leaving 17 bases between them. The CDR3 loop reads CASSLAGTQLGATNEKLFF. In nucleotides, the CDR3 is TGTGCCAGCAGCTTAGCCGGGACTCAACTCGGAGCAACTAATGAAAAACTGTTTTTT.

This clone was picked up one time. This sequence joins TRBV10-3 and TRBJ2-5; 7 bases are shared with TRBD2. The CDR3 has 13 residues. With 10 bases clipped from V and 5 bases from J, the junction kept 10 bases outside the gene matches. Germline V lookup: CDR1 ENHRY, CDR2 SYGVKD. For the CDR3, the DNA is TGTGCCACTGGGGCGGGAGCAGAGGAGACCCAGTACTTC. It codes for CATGAGAEETQYF.

The chain employs TRBV28 and TRBJ2-1, with 8 positions matching TRBD2. V lost 1 base to trimming and J lost 7 bases; unmatched junction nucleotides: 6. The CDR3 is 15 amino acids. The germline gives CDR1 MDHEN, CDR2 SYDVKM. CDR3 DNA sequence: TGTGCCAGCAGTTTATCAGCGGGAGCGGCAAATGAGCAGTTCTTC. This gives the protein CASSLSAGAANEQFF.

The chain has TRBV5-1 and TRBJ1-4; 8 positions match TRBD1. The CDR3 is 15 amino acids. V shed 1 base, J shed 5 bases, and the junction held 4 bases outside the gene matches. Germline V CDR1 and CDR2: SGHRS, YFSETQ. CDR3 coding DNA: TGCGCCAGCAGCTTGCTCGGGGACAGGAATGAAAAACTGTTTTTT. Residues: CASSLLGDRNEKLFF.

The chain joins TRBV5-1 to TRBJ1-1, with D possibly being TRBD1 (5 bases). Germline V gene data show CDR1 as SGHRS and CDR2 as YFSETQ. This CDR3 contains 15 residues. The V end lost 4 bases, the J end lost 1 base, and 14 bases lay between the germline ends. The CDR3 nucleotides read TGCGCCAGCAGCCCGGGAGGGGTTCCGAACACTGAAGCTTTCTTT. Translating gives CASSPGGVPNTEAFF.

The chain couples TRBV6-5 to TRBJ1-2; 8 nucleotides match TRBD1. The V gene end was trimmed by 0 bases and the J gene end by 3 bases; junction bases not matched to a gene: 3. In germline, CDR1 is MNHEY, CDR2 SVGAGI. The CDR3 spans 15 residues. The CDR3 spells CASSYSIRGHYGYTF. The CDR3 nucleotides are TGTGCCAGCAGTTACTCGATCAGGGGGCACTATGGCTACACCTTC.

The J gene is TRBJ2-7, the V gene TRBV2; 10 positions agree with TRBD1. Germline V CDR1 and CDR2: SNHLY, FYNNEI. The CDR3 contains 14 residues. The ends lost 8 bases at V and 3 bases at J; junction bases unmatched: 7. As DNA, the CDR3 is TGTGCCAGCGGGCCTTGGACAGGGGGCTACGAGCAGTACTTC. This codes for CASGPWTGGYEQYF.

The chain uses TRBV5-4 and TRBJ1-1; 7 nucleotides match TRBD1. CDR1 SGHNT and CDR2 YYREEE come from the germline V gene (reference sequence). This CDR3 has 15 amino acids. V gave up 0 bases and J gave up 3 bases; unmatched junction bases: 5. CDR3 sequence reads: CASSLESTGDTEAFF. CDR3 in DNA: TGTGCCAGCAGCTTGGAGTCCACAGGGGACACTGAAGCTTTCTTT.

This chain links TRBV29-1 with TRBJ1-4; D remains ambiguous. The CDR3 runs to 12 residues. From germline, CDR1 is SQVTM and CDR2 ANQGSEA. V was pared by 4 bases and J by 8 bases, with 11 bases between. The CDR3 DNA sequence: TGCAGCGTTGGAGGATCGAGGGAAAAACTGTTTTTT. It codes for CSVGGSREKLFF.

As DNA, the CDR3 is TGTGCCATCAGTGAGTTGACAGGGAGGTACAATGAGCAGTTCTTC. Amino acids: CAISELTGRYNEQFF. This chain uses TRBV10-3 with TRBJ2-1; possibly TRBD1 for D (7 bases). CDR3 size: 15 residues. Germline loops: CDR1 ENHRY, CDR2 SYGVKD. V gave up 1 base and J gave up 4 bases, with 11 bases separating them.

The V call is TRBV6-5, the J call TRBJ1-3; TRBD1 matches 9 bases. Germline-derived CDR1 and CDR2 are MNHEY and SVGAGI. The junction had 3 bases not matched to a gene; V was cut back by 6 bases and J by 0 bases. This CDR3 is 15 amino acids long. The CDR3 region is CASRRTGDSGNTIYF. DNA for the CDR3: TGTGCCAGCAGAAGGACAGGGGACTCTGGAAACACCATATATTTT.

The gene calls are TRBV5-6 and TRBJ2-5; tentative D call: TRBD2 (5 bases). This CDR3 comprises 15 residues. Trimming took off 7 bases at V and 7 bases at J, with 23 bases between the two ends. Per germline, CDR1 SGHDT and CDR2 YYEEEE. DNA of the CDR3: TGTGCCAGCCGTGACCTGGAGAGGAGCGGCGGGACCCAGTACTTC. This codes for CASRDLERSGGTQYF.

The chain combines TRBV7-8 with TRBJ1-3; 7 positions match TRBD1. Germline trimming cut 3 bases from V and 0 bases from J; bases unmatched to any gene: 8. The CDR3 extends over 17 amino acids. CDR1 and CDR2 (germline): SGHVS, FQNEAQ. The DNA for the CDR3 is TGTGCCAGCAGCTTTTTTCCCAGGGACAGCTCTGGAAACACCATATATTTT. The encoded protein is CASSFFPRDSSGNTIYF.

The chain uses TRBV2 and TRBJ1-1, with D possibly TRBD1 on 5 matching bases. This CDR3 comprises 13 residues. Germline CDR1 SNHLY, CDR2 FYNNEI. V shed 7 bases and J shed 3 bases, with 12 bases lying between them. The CDR3 sequence is CASTVGGDTEAFF. As DNA, the CDR3 is TGTGCCAGCACCGTTGGGGGGGACACTGAAGCTTTCTTT.

This chain uses TRBV28 with TRBJ2-3, with TRBD1 matching over 9 bases. CDR3 length equals 14 residues. Germline V gene sequence: CDR1 MDHEN, CDR2 SYDVKM. After removal of 9 bases from V and 5 bases from J, the junction contained 9 bases not matched to a gene. DNA for the CDR3: TGTGCCAGTGCCGGGACAGGGACCCTAGATACGCAGTATTTT. It codes for CASAGTGTLDTQYF.

The V call is TRBV18, the J call TRBJ1-2, with 9 bases matching TRBD1. The J segment lost 8 bases and the V segment lost 3 bases, leaving 13 bases of the junction unmatched. The CDR3 runs 16 residues. Germline V lookup: CDR1 KGHSH, CDR2 LQKENI. CDR3 in DNA: TGTGCCAGCTCACCTTTCGCTTCGGGACAGGGAGGGGGCTACACCTTC. Its translation is CASSPFASGQGGGYTF.

The chain is built from TRBV18 and TRBJ2-1; the match to TRBD1 covers 8 bases. The CDR3 covers 15 residues. Losses at the gene ends were 0 bases for V and 6 bases for J; bases not matched to a gene: 4. CDR1 and CDR2 (germline): KGHSH, LQKENI. The CDR3 nucleotides are TGTGCCAGCTCACCACCGGGGCAGGGGGCCAATGAGCAGTTCTTC. It encodes CASSPPGQGANEQFF.

The rearrangement links TRBV5-4 to TRBJ2-3; TRBD2 matches at 13 bases. The CDR3 sequence is 16 residues long. Trimming cost V 5 bases and J 4 bases; bases outside gene matches: 7. Germline CDR1 SGHNT, CDR2 YYREEE (reference sequence). CDR3 nucleotide sequence: TGTGCCAGCAGTGTGGGGACTAGCGGGATAGCAGATACGCAGTATTTT. This codes for CASSVGTSGIADTQYF.

The chain is built from TRBV27 and TRBJ2-7; a weak D match, TRBD1 (6 bases). The V end lost 0 bases, the J end lost 7 bases, and 19 bases lay between the germline ends. The CDR3 runs 16 residues. Germline V lookup: CDR1 MNHEY, CDR2 SMNVEV (reference sequence). In DNA, the CDR3 is TGTGCCAGCAGTTTATCGTTCCCAGGGGCGACTCGAGAGCAGTACTTC. Protein sequence: CASSLSFPGATREQYF.